What follows are 9 T cell receptor beta chains derived from one specimen sequenced in a study of blood T cell repertoires in COVID-19. Data came from immunoSEQ multiplex PCR; TCRdb stores just in-frame clones and leaves some out. The data hold around 330,000 clones, with 88% observed a single time. Input material: peripheral blood. The receptor set was obtained from a woman between 25 and 40 years old with COVID-19, enrolled during active disease.

This chain connects TRBV27 to TRBJ2-1, with 8 bases aligning to TRBD2. In germline, CDR1 is MNHEY, CDR2 SMNVEV (reference sequence). The CDR3 is made up of 19 amino acids. V lost 3 bases to trimming and J lost 0 bases; unmatched junction nucleotides: 13. As DNA, the CDR3 is TGTGCCAGCAGTTTCGTTCCCCCGGGCGGGGGGACCTCCTACAATGAGCAGTTCTTC. Its translation: CASSFVPPGGGTSYNEQFF.

The V gene is TRBV30, the J gene TRBJ1-5; maybe TRBD1 (5 bases). Between the trimmed V and J ends, which lost 2 bases and 2 bases, there was a span of 16 bases. The CDR3 is made up of 16 amino acids. Germline CDR1 and CDR2: GTSNPN and SVGIG (reference sequence). The CDR3 loop reads CAWSPPQGAGNQPQHF. Here the CDR3 DNA reads TGTGCCTGGAGTCCCCCCCAAGGGGCTGGCAATCAGCCCCAGCATTTT.

The rearrangement joins TRBV2 to TRBJ1-1; TRBD1 matches 7 bases. J was trimmed by 7 bases and V by 7 bases; bases with no gene match: 9. The CDR3 totals 13 residues. Germline assignment: CDR1 SNHLY and CDR2 FYNNEI. Here the CDR3 reads CASKHDRDSEAFF. The CDR3 DNA follows: TGTGCCAGCAAACACGACCGGGACAGTGAAGCTTTCTTT. Complete variable domain (other parts from reference TRBV2 and TRBJ1-1): EPEVTQTPSHQVTQMGQEVILRCVPISNHLYFYWYRQILGQKVEFLVSFYNNEISEKSEIFDDQFSVERPDGSNFTLKIRSTKLEDSAMYFCASKHDRDSEAFFGQGTRLTVV.

Only one count was recorded for this clone. V is TRBV18 and J is TRBJ1-1; no clear D gene. The CDR3 runs 13 residues. The ends were cut back, 2 bases at V and 4 bases at J, with 8 bases in the middle. CDR1 and CDR2 (germline): KGHSH, LQKENI. In DNA, the CDR3 is TGTGCCAGCTCACCAGACGGAGGCACTGAAGCTTTCTTT. It translates to CASSPDGGTEAFF.

J is TRBJ1-2 and V is TRBV9, with TRBD1 as a possible D gene (6 bases). In germline, CDR1 is SGDLS, CDR2 YYNGEE. This CDR3 region has 13 residues. V lost 4 bases to trimming and J lost 4 bases, with 11 bases between them. CDR3 amino acids: CASSSGVTYGYTF. CDR3 sequence (DNA): TGTGCCAGCAGCTCAGGGGTCACCTATGGCTACACCTTC.

This clone was seen a few times. The chain has TRBV15 and TRBJ1-1, with D tentatively TRBD1 (5 bases). Germline CDR1 reads LNHNV; CDR2 reads YYDKDF (reference sequence). The CDR3 loop spans 16 amino acids. Trimming took 3 bases from V and 1 from J, leaving 15 bases between them. In nucleotides, the CDR3 is TGTGCCACCAGCAGTTTAGTTACTCAGGGGAACACTGAAGCTTTCTTT. Translation: CATSSLVTQGNTEAFF.

CDR3 residues: CASGLNEAFF. The CDR3 bases are TGTGCCAGCGGACTGAATGAAGCTTTCTTT. The gene calls are TRBV6-5 and TRBJ1-1; D not certain. Trimming pared 8 bases from V and 7 bases from J, leaving 8 bases between. Germline CDR1 MNHEY, CDR2 SVGAGI. The CDR3 loop spans 10 amino acids.

The chain couples TRBV27 to TRBJ2-6; perhaps TRBD1 as D (5 bases). CDR3 length: 15 residues. From germline, CDR1 is MNHEY and CDR2 SMNVEV (reference sequence). V shed 4 bases and J shed 0 bases, with 7 bases lying between them. Here the CDR3 reads CASSYRSSGANVLTF. The CDR3 nucleotides read TGTGCCAGCAGTTACAGGAGCTCTGGGGCCAACGTCCTGACTTTC.

V is TRBV10-3 and J is TRBJ2-2, with D possibly matching TRBD1 (6 bases). The CDR3 runs to 14 residues. The V gene's germline CDR1 is ENHRY and CDR2 SYGVKD. V was clipped by 5 bases and J by 6 bases, with 13 bases between them. For the CDR3, the DNA is TGTGCCATCAGTAAAGCAGGGGCCCCCGGGGAGCTGTTTTTT. It specifies CAISKAGAPGELFF.